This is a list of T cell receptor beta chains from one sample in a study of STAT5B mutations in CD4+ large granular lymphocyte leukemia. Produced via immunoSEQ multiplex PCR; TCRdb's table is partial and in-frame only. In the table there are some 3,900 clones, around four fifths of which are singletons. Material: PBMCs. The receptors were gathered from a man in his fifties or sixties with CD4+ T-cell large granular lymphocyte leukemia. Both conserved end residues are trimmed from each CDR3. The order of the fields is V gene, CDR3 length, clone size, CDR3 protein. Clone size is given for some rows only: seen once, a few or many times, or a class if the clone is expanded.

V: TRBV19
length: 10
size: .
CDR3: AIEGEAGELF

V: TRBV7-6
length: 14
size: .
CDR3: ASSLGYDRPGGELF

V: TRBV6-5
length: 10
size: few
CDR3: ASSSQVYGYT

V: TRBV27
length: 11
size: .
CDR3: ASSLRETGELF

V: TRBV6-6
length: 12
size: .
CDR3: ASRDRISTDTQY

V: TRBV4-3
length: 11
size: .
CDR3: ASSPGGTGELF

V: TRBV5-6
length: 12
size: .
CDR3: ASSSLEKDVEQY

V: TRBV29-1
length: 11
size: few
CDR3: SVVGGRNYGYT

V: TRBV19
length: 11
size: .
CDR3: ASDVGTEYGYT

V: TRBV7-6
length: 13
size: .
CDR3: ASGLGTRAYNEQF

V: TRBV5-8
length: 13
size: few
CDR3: ASSLARDNYYEQY

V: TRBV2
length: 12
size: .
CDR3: ASRGGHGQLEAF

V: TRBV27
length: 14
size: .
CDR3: ASSLSKTFSGGAPF

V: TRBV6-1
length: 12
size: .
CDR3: ASIPRRAGGGYT

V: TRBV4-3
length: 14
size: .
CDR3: ASSQGRVSSGNTIY

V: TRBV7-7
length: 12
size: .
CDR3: ASSLAGPGNEQY

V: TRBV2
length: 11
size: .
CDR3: ASSEENTDTQY

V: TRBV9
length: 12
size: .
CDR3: ASSPLQGAREQY

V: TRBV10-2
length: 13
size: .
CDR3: ASGWGVISTDTQY

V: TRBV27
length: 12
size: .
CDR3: ASSSRGRNTEAF

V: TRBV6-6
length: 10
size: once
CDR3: ASSRDVNEQY

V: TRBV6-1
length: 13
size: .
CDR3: ASNLREAGPYEQY

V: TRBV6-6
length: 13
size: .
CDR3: ASSTQQGRSETQY

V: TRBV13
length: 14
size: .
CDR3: ASSTTAGVSTDTQY

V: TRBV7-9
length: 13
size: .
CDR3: ASSLDRGTNQPQH

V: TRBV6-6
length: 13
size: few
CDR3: ASSYWGSGTDTQY

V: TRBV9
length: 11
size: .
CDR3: ASSVEVGTEAF

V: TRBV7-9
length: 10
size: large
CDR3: ASSSGSQPQH

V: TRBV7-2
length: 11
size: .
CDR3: ASSRTGGVSEF

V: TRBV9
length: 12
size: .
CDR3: ASSRRQGNEKLF

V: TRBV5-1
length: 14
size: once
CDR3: ASSPTAGQGVYGQY

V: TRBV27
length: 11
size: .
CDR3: ASSLYFAETQY

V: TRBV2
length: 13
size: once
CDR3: ASVADSSTNEKLF

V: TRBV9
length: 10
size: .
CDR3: ASSVAAGELF

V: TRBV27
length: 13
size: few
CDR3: ASRFLGALGETQY

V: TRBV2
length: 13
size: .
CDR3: ASKAASGGVDEQF

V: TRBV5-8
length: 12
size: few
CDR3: ASSLAAASYGYT

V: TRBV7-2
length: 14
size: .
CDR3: ASSPNGDRVKQPQH

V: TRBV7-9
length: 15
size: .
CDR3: ASSLVLGMSSYNEQF

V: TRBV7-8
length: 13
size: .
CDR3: ASSTSGGEYNEQF

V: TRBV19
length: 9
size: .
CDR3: ASSVGYEQY

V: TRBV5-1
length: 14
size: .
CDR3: ASSTGTGNLGDTQY

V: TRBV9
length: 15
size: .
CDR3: ASSVGAGGEGAYGYT

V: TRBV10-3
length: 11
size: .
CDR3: AISPDLEETQY

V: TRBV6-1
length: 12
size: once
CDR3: ASRGGPWAYEQY

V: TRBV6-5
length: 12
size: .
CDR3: ASSPGQGRYEQY

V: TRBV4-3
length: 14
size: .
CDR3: ASSQDREGLEDTQY

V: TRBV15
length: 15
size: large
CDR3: ATSRDHRTGGRSPLH

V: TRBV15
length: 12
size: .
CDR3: ATSREAVLGGYT

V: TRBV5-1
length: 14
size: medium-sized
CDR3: ASSLATTASTDTQY

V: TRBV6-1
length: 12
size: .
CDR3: ASSEGDSYNEQF

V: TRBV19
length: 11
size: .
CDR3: ASTGGRSTEAF

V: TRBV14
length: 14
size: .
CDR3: ASSKLQDGATYEQY

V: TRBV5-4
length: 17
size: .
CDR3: ASSFKGLLASGGRKTQY

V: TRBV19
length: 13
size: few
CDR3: ASSSPDMMNTEAF

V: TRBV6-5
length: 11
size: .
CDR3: ATQGTVTYEQY

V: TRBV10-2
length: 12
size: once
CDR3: ASSFLAVQETQY

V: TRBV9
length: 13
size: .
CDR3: ASSVAASGSYEQY

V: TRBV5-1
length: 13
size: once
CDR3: ASSPLYGRTDTQY

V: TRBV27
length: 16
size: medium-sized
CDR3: ASSSVTPGQGFNYGYT